This TCR beta chain was captured by sequencing in a study of PD-1 blockade in classical Hodgkin lymphoma. The protocol was immunoSEQ multiplex PCR, while the TCRdb copy is restricted to in-frame clones and leaves out a portion. The sample has some 96,000 clones; roughly 79% are singletons. Germline CDR1 WNHNN, CDR2 SYGVQD (reference sequence). CDR3 size: 15 residues. Losses at the gene ends were 3 bases for V and 4 bases for J; bases not matched to a gene: 6. Relapse after autologous stem cell transplantation occurred in every patient, and brentuximab vedotin exposure varied. This material consisted of peripheral blood mononuclear cells (PBMCs), taken before the second cycle of nivolumab. The chain has TRBV10-1 and TRBJ2-3, with TRBD2 matching 8 bases. The TCR comes from a human donor with classical Hodgkin lymphoma. CDR3 DNA sequence: TGCGCCAGCAGTGACCCCGGACTAGCCGCAGATACGCAGTATTTT. Its translation is CASSDPGLAADTQYF.